The following is a T cell receptor (beta chain) sequence with its context. The CDR3 has 13 residues. The V gene's germline CDR1 is SQVTM and CDR2 ANQGSEA. V was trimmed by 5 bases and J by 5 bases, leaving 13 bases between them. The data were produced by immunoSEQ multiplex PCR, yet TCRdb's version contains in-frame clones alone and is incomplete. The sample lists 55,000 to 65,000 clones; 70% to 90% were seen once. Noted time point: neoterminal ileum biopsy at postoperative endoscopy, about 6 months after surgery. This specimen comes from a study of T cell repertoires in ileal Crohn's disease. The source material was ileal tissue. The clonotype originates from an adult with Crohn's disease. This chain connects TRBV29-1 to TRBJ2-1, with D possibly matching TRBD1 (6 bases). CDR3 amino acids: CSVLTGADNEQFF. CDR3 in DNA: TGCAGCGTTCTGACAGGTGCTGACAATGAGCAGTTCTTC.